This TCR beta chain was recorded in a study of a mutant IDH1 vaccine in newly diagnosed glioma (dated by TCRdb to the early 2020s). For the wider study: Eight vaccinations were administered to patients in weeks 1, 3, 5, 7, 11, 15, 19 and 23, corresponding to visits V03 through V10. In the chemotherapy-containing groups, vaccination started alongside temozolomide cycles, whereas in patients who had radiotherapy alone it started 4-6 weeks after radiotherapy. Peripheral blood samples were drawn at six visits, namely V03 (baseline), V05, V07, V10, V12 and V13. For exploratory analyses, 25 to 30 treated patients had longitudinal TCRB deep sequencing done wherever samples were available. Before enrollment, patients had received standard therapy of radiotherapy alone, temozolomide alone, or radiochemotherapy with temozolomide; most received the combination. Of the roughly 34 treated patients, about 62% were male and approximately 40% were female, and a mean age of roughly 37 years was recorded. What the study reported, not specific to this receptor: Changes in the top peripheral T cell clonotypes picked up by TCRB sequencing did not appear to be linked to pseudoprogression. Across multiple MHC alleles, vaccine-induced immune responses were seen in around 93% of patients. According to the authors, sample limitations meant that analyses of patient blood samples could not be reproduced. PBMC samples for TCRB deep sequencing were selected based on availability.

The CDR3 goes from the cysteine to the phenylalanine over 14 residues. Just CDR3 DNA is preserved here, 42 bases in frame from base 1. Sequences SQVTM (CDR1) and ANQGSEA (CDR2) are obtained from the germline V gene. The germline V end is reduced by 3 bases and the J end by 7 bases; junction bases left unmatched: 8. This clone was observed a single time. The antigen this receptor binds is unknown. Qualities for individual bases were not recorded, and no much larger clone is one base off. The method was the immunoSEQ multiplex PCR assay. Rearranged TCR beta chain sequences were amplified with the hsTCRB Kit following the manufacturer's protocol. Sequencing of TCRB libraries was carried out on an Illumina MiSeq. The authors processed their data as follows. Demultiplexing, trimming and gene mapping were performed with the kit vendor's proprietary platform. Imported from immuneACCESS, the table was reduced by TCRdb to in-frame sequences with V and J called. These copies leave out some clones; in studies compared against another copy, an unresolved V gene accounts for under half, and the cause of the remainder is not known. From that table come the V and J calls and clone size; the DNA was used to work out D and trimming. In this sample the table shows fewer than 45,000 clones, about three quarters of which occur a single time. The ten largest account for 5% to 6% of the sample.

The time point label, read with the paper, signifies: week 23, last vaccination. Each vaccine dose, consisting of 300 ug of a 20-mer mutant IDH1 peptide in Montanide, was administered subcutaneously with topical imiquimod. The donors had newly diagnosed IDH1-mutant astrocytomas of WHO grade 3 or 4 that showed loss of nuclear ATRX. The samples were drawn from NOA16, a multicentre, single-arm, open-label phase I trial in Germany that tested a mutant IDH1 peptide vaccine in humans for the first time. Genomic DNA for TCRB sequencing was isolated from EDTA blood with the DNeasy Blood and Tissue Kit. The chain uses TRBV29-1 and TRBJ2-1, with TRBD1 matching 8 junction bases. The sample here was PBMCs, taken from a glioma patient whose treatment included an IDH1 peptide vaccine. The TCR sequence derives from a man in his forties or fifties with glioma. The sequenced DNA is TGCAGCGTTGATACCCAGGGGGCAGGTAATGAGCAGTTCTTC. It encodes CSVDTQGAGNEQFF.